One and the same sample provided the 3 T cell receptor beta chains below, sequenced in a study of cytomegalovirus exposure and HLA in healthy donors. The repertoire was sequenced with immunoSEQ multiplex PCR; TCRdb's copy has only in-frame clones and lacks some. The repertoire holds roughly 180,000 clones, around nine tenths seen once, with approximately 7.7% in the top ten. The specimen was PBMCs. These receptors were obtained from a man aged 25-45 years in good health and CMV-seropositive.

The V and J genes are TRBV5-1 and TRBJ1-1; a weak D match, TRBD1 (5 bases). The CDR3 is 15 residues long. The germline V and J ends were trimmed by 5 bases and 1 base, with 15 bases remaining between them. Germline V CDR1 and CDR2: SGHRS, YFSETQ. The CDR3 DNA reads as TGCGCCAGCAGGGGCCCGGGGACGCAGAACACTGAAGCTTTCTTT. This encodes CASRGPGTQNTEAFF.

This chain links TRBV6-5 with TRBJ1-2; 8 bases agree with TRBD1. CDR1 is MNHEY, CDR2 SVGAGI, per germline. Trimming cost V 1 base and J 6 bases; bases outside gene matches: 7. The CDR3 sequence is 15 residues long. The CDR3 reads CASSYFTGGEDGYTF. The CDR3 DNA follows: TGTGCCAGCAGTTACTTCACAGGGGGTGAGGATGGCTACACCTTC.

The chain employs TRBV15 and TRBJ2-1, with 8 bases fitting TRBD2. CDR1 LNHNV and CDR2 YYDKDF come from the germline V gene (reference sequence). The CDR3 is made up of 16 amino acids. After removal of 5 bases from V and 4 bases from J, the junction contained 10 bases not matched to a gene. The CDR3 sequence is CATSASGRSLYNEQFF. CDR3 DNA sequence: TGTGCCACCAGCGCGAGCGGGAGATCCCTTTACAATGAGCAGTTCTTC.